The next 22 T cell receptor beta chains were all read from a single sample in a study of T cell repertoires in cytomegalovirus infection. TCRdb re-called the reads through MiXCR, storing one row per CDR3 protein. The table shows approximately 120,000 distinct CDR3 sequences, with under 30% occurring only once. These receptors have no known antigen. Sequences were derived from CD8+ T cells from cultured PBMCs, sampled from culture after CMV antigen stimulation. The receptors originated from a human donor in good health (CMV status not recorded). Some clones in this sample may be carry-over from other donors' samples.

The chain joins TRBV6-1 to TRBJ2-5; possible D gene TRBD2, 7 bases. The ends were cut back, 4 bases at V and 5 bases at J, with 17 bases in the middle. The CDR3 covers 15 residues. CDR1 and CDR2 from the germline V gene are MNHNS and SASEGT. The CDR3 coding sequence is TGTGCCAGCAGTGTATACGGGGGGCCTAGGGAGACCCAGTACTTC. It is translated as CASSVYGGPRETQYF.

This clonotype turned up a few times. DNA for the CDR3: TGTGCCAGCAGTTTGGGGACGTTCCCCACCGGGGAGCTGTTTTTT. Translated, it gives CASSLGTFPTGELFF. The chain has TRBV27 and TRBJ2-2; D is tentatively TRBD1 or TRBD2 (5 bases each). This CDR3 spans 15 amino acids. Trimming removed 3 bases from V and 4 bases from J, with 12 bases in between. CDR1 is MNHEY and CDR2 is SMNVEV in the germline V gene (reference sequence).

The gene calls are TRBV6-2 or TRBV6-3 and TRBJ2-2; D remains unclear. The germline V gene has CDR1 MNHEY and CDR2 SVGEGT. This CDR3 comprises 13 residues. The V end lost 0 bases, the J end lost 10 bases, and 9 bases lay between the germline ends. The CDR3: CASSYSNPEELFF. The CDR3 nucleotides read TGTGCCAGCAGTTACTCGAATCCTGAGGAGCTGTTTTTT.

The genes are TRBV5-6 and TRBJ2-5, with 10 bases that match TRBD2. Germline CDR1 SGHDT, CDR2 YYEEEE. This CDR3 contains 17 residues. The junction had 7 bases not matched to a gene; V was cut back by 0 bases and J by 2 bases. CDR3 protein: CASSLGTSGALQETQYF. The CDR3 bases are TGTGCCAGCAGCTTGGGCACTAGCGGGGCTCTTCAAGAGACCCAGTACTTC. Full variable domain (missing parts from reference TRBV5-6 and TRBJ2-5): DAGVTQSPTHLIKTRGQQVTLRCSPKSGHDTVSWYQQALGQGPQFIFQYYEEEERQRGNFPDRFSGHQFPNYSSELNVNALLLGDSALYLCASSLGTSGALQETQYFGPGTRLLVL.

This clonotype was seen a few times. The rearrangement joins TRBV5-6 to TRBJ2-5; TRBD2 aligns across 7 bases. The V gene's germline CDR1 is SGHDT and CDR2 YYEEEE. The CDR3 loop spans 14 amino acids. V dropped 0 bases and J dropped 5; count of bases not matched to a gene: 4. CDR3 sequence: CASSLASGVETQYF. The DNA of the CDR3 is TGTGCCAGCAGCTTGGCGAGCGGGGTCGAGACCCAGTACTTC. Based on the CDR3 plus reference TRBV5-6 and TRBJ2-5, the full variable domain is DAGVTQSPTHLIKTRGQQVTLRCSPKSGHDTVSWYQQALGQGPQFIFQYYEEEERQRGNFPDRFSGHQFPNYSSELNVNALLLGDSALYLCASSLASGVETQYFGPGTRLLVL.

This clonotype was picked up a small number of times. This CDR3 is CASSSSTGSAYNEQFF. The CDR3 DNA reads as TGTGCCAGCAGCTCATCAACAGGTAGTGCCTACAATGAGCAGTTCTTC. J is TRBJ2-1 and V is TRBV7-9, with D possibly TRBD1 on 5 matching bases. There are 16 residues in the CDR3. V lost 4 bases and J lost 2, with 15 bases in between. Germline lookup yields CDR1 SEHNR and CDR2 FQNEAQ (reference sequence).

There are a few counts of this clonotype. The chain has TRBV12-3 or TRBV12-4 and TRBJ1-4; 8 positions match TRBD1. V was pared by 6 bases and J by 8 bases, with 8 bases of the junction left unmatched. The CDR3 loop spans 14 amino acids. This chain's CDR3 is CASRQQGGREKLFF. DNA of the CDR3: TGTGCCAGCAGACAACAGGGGGGACGAGAAAAACTGTTTTTT.

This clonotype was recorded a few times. This chain's CDR3 is CASSDRQGTIRETQYF. For the CDR3, the DNA is TGTGCCAGCAGCGACCGACAGGGGACTATCAGGGAGACCCAGTACTTC. The chain couples TRBV7-3 to TRBJ2-5; maybe TRBD1 (8 bases). There are 16 residues in the CDR3. Deletions cut 5 bases from V and 5 bases from J, with 21 bases between. Germline V lookup: CDR1 SGHTA, CDR2 FQGTGA.

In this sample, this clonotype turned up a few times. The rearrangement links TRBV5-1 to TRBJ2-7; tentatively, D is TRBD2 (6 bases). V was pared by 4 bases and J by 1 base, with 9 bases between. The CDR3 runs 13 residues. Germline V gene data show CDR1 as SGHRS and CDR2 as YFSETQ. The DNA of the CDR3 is TGCGCCAGCAGCCGGGAGTTATCCTACGAGCAGTACTTC. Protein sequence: CASSRELSYEQYF.

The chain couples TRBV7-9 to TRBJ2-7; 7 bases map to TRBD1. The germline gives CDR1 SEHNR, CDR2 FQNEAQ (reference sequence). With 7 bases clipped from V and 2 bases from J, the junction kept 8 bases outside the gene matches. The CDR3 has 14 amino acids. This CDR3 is CASTSTGITYEQYF. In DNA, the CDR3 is TGTGCCAGCACCTCGACAGGGATCACCTACGAGCAGTACTTC.

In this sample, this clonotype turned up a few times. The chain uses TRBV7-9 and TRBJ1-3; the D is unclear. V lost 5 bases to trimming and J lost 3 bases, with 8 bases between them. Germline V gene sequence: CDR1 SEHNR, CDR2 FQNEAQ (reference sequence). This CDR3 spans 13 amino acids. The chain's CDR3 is CASSPDVGNTIYF. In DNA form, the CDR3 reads TGTGCCAGCAGCCCGGATGTTGGAAACACCATATATTTT.

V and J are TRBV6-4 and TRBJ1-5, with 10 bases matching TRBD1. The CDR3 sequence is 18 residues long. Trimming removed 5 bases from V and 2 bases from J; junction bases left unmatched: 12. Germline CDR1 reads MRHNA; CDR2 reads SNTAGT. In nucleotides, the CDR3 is TGTGCCAGCAGTCTCGAGGGGACAGGGGTGAGGGGCAATCAGCCCCAGCATTTT. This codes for CASSLEGTGVRGNQPQHF.

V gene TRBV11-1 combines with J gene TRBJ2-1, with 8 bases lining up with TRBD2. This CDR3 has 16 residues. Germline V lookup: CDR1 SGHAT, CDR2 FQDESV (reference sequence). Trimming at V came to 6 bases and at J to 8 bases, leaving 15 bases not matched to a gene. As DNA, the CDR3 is TGTGCCAGCAGTTGGGAGGACGGGGGGGCCGAGGATGAGCAGTTCTTC. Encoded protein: CASSWEDGGAEDEQFF. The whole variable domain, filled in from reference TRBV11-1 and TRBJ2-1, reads EAEVAQSPRYKITEKSQAVAFWCDPISGHATLYWYRQILGQGPELLVQFQDESVVDDSQLPKDRFSAERLKGVDSTLKIQPAELGDSAMYLCASSWEDGGAEDEQFFGPGTRLTVL.

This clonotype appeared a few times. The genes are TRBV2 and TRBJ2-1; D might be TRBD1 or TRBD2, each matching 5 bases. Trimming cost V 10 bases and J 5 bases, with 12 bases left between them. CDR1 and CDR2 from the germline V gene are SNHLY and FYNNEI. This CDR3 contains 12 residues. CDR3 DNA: TGTGCCAATCAGGGACGAGACAATGAGCAGTTCTTC. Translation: CANQGRDNEQFF. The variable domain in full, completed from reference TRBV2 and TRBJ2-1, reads EPEVTQTPSHQVTQMGQEVILRCVPISNHLYFYWYRQILGQKVEFLVSFYNNEISEKSEIFDDQFSVERPDGSNFTLKIRSTKLEDSAMYFCANQGRDNEQFFGPGTRLTVL.

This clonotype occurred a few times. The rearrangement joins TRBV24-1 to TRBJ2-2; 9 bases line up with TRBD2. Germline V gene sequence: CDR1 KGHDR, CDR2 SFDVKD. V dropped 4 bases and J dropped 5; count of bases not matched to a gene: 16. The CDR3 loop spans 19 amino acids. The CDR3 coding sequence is TGTGCCACCAGTGACCCCCTAGCGGGGAGTCTCCGGGGGACCGGGGAGCTGTTTTTT. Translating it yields CATSDPLAGSLRGTGELFF.

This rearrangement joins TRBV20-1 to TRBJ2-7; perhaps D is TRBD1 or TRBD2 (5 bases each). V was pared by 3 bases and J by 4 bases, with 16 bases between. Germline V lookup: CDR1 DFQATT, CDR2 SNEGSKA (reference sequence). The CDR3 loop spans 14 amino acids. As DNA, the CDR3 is TGCAGTGCTAGGGAAGGGACGTTCGTTTACGAGCAGTACTTC. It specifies CSAREGTFVYEQYF.

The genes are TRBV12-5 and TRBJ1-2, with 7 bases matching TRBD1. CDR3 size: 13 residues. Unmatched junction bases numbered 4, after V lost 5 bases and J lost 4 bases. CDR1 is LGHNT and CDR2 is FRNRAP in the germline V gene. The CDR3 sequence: CASGPGQVYGYTF. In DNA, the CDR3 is TGTGCTAGTGGTCCCGGACAGGTCTATGGCTACACCTTC.

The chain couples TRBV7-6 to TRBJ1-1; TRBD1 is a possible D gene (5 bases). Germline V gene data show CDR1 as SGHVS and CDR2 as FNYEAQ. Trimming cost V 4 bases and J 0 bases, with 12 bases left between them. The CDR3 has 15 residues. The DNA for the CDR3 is TGTGCCAGCAGCTGGGACCGACTCCTGAACACTGAAGCTTTCTTT. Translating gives CASSWDRLLNTEAFF.

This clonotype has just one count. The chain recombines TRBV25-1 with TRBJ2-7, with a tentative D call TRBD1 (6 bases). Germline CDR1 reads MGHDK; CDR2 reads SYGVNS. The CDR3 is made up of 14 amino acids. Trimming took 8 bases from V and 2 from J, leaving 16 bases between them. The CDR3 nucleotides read TGTGCCAGCCCCCCCCAGGGGCCCGCCTACGAGCAGTACTTC. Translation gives CASPPQGPAYEQYF.

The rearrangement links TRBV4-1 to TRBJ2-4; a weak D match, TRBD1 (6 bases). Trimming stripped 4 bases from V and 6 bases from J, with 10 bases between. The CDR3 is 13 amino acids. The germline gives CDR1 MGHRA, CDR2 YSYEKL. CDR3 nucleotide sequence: TGCGCCAGCAGCCCTCAAGGGGGAAACATTCAGTACTTC. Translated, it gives CASSPQGGNIQYF.

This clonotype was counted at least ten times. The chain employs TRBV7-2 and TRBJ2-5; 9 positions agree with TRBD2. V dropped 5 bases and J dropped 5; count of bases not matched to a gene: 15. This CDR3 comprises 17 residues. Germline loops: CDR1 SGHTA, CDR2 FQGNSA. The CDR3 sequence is CASSDPLAGFEGETQYF. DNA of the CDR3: TGTGCCAGCAGCGATCCACTAGCGGGTTTCGAGGGGGAGACCCAGTACTTC.

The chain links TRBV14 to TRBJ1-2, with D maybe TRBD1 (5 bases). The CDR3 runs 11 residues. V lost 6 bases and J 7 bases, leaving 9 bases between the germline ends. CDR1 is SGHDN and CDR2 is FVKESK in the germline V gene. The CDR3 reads CASRGLSGYTF. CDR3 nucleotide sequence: TGTGCCAGCAGGGGACTCTCTGGCTACACCTTC.